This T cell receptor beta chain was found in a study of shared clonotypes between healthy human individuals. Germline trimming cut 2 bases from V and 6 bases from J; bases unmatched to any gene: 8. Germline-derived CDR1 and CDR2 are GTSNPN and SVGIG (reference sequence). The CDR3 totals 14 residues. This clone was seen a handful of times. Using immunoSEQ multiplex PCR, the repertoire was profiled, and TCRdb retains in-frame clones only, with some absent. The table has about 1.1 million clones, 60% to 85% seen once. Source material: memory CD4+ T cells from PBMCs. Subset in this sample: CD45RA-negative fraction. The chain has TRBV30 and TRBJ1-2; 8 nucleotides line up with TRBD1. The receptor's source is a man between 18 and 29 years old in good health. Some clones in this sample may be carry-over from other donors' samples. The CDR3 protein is CAWSSGTGLHGYTF. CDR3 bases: TGTGCCTGGAGTAGCGGGACAGGTCTTCATGGCTACACCTTC. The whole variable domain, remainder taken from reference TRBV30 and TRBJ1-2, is SQTIHQWPATLVQPVGSPLSLECTVEGTSNPNLYWYRQAAGRGLQLLFYSVGIGQISSEVPQNLSASRPQDRQFILSSKKLLLSDSGFYLCAWSSGTGLHGYTFGSGTRLTVV.